The clone carrying this T cell receptor (beta chain) was detected once. Antigen: not known. The record originates from a study of cytomegalovirus exposure and HLA in healthy donors. Study summary: In an early release, HLA-typed donors contributed approximately 82 million unique TCR sequences. Study-level results: Several V segments, TRBV6-2 and TRBV6-3 among them, could not be told apart and were dropped. In a later analysis, parvovirus B19, influenza, CMV and Epstein-Barr virus appeared linked to several top co-occurrence clusters. A missense DCLRE1C variant was associated with V- and J-gene trimming of TCR beta chains in a later analysis, and an independent cohort replicated the association.

This PCR relied on a set of 60 Vbeta primers and 13 Jbeta primers. The data were produced by immunoSEQ multiplex PCR, yet TCRdb's version contains in-frame clones alone and is incomplete. The repertoire holds 150,000 to 200,000 clones, over 75% seen once, with around 2% in the top ten. V lost 10 bases and J 0 bases, leaving 16 bases between the germline ends. Germline CDR1 SNHLY, CDR2 FYNNEI. The CDR3 is 14 amino acids. Material for sequencing was PBMCs. This TCR was sampled from a young man in good health and CMV-seronegative. The gene calls are TRBV2 and TRBJ2-7; TRBD2 is a possible D gene (6 bases). This chain's CDR3 is CATKTAGLSYEQYF. The CDR3 coding sequence is TGTGCCACCAAAACGGCGGGACTCTCCTACGAGCAGTACTTC.